This T cell receptor (beta chain) was recorded in a study of blood T cell repertoires in COVID-19. Background on the study: The cDNA or gDNA used as material had been derived from T cells, B-cell-depleted T cells, or PBMCs.

Participants were aged about 18 to 89 years from approximately 23 US areas. Authors' data handling: Reference gene primer amplification in the assay estimated nucleated cell counts. Sequencing used immunoSEQ multiplex PCR; TCRdb keeps in-frame clones, though not all of them. The V and J calls and the clone size are those of that table, but D and trimming were determined from the DNA. The sample records hundreds of thousands of clones, roughly nine tenths being singletons. Trimming cost V 5 bases and J 2 bases; bases outside gene matches: 5. Germline V gives CDR1 MNHEY, CDR2 SMNVEV (reference sequence). The CDR3 extends over 14 amino acids.

The genes are TRBV27 and TRBJ1-2, with TRBD1 identical over 7 bases. This TCR came from a man aged 25-45 years who had recovered from COVID-19. The material sequenced was PBMCs or T cells enriched from blood (not recorded which). In DNA form, the CDR3 reads TGTGCCAGCAGTCCTTCGACAGGGAACTATGGCTACACCTTC. Translating it yields CASSPSTGNYGYTF.